These T cell receptor beta chains were read from a single sample in a study of shared clonotypes between healthy human individuals. Libraries were prepared by immunoSEQ multiplex PCR; TCRdb keeps only in-frame clonotypes and omits some of them. The sample holds about 1,500,000 clones, roughly 96% seen once. Sequences were obtained from naive CD4+ T cells sorted from blood. The receptors were gathered from a man aged 30 to 39 in good health. Each CDR3 is given with its conserved first and last residue. Each record gives: J gene, clone size, V gene, D gene, CDR3 DNA, CDR3 protein. A D gene is named only where the DNA matches it firmly. Only some rows state a clone size, as once, few, many or a class for expanded clones.

TRBJ2-2	once	TRBV10-3	TRBD2	TGTGCCATCAGTAACCCCTCCACTAGCGGGAGGGCCCCGAACACCGGGGAGCTGTTTTTT	CAISNPSTSGRAPNTGELFF
TRBJ1-2	.	TRBV27	.	TGTGCCAGCAGTTTAGGACAGCCGGGGAACTATGGCTACACCTTC	CASSLGQPGNYGYTF
TRBJ1-1	.	TRBV5-1	.	TGCGCCAGCAGCTTGGGGACGGGGACTTGGGGTGAAGCTTTCTTT	CASSLGTGTWGEAFF
TRBJ1-5	.	TRBV6-1	.	TGTGCCAGTCGGGAGGACAGCAATCAGCCCCAGCATTTT	CASREDSNQPQHF
TRBJ2-1	once	TRBV18	.	TGTGCCAGCTCACCAAGTAGGAGCTCCTACAATGAGCAGTTCTTC	CASSPSRSSYNEQFF
TRBJ2-7	.	TRBV5-6	.	TGTGCCAGCAGCTTGTTTGCGGGGAACGCCTACGAGCAGTACTTC	CASSLFAGNAYEQYF
TRBJ1-1	.	TRBV29-1	TRBD1	TGCAGCGTTGGTCAGGGGGTGAACACTGAAGCTTTCTTT	CSVGQGVNTEAFF
TRBJ1-1	.	TRBV9	TRBD1	TGTGCCAGCAGCGTAGAACAGGGGAATGAAGCTTTCTTT	CASSVEQGNEAFF
TRBJ2-1	.	TRBV7-3	.	TGTGCCAGCAGCTTCCGGGACGGGGGAGGTGGGCAGTTCTTC	CASSFRDGGGGQFF
TRBJ2-2	.	TRBV6-4	TRBD1	TGTGCCAGCAGTGCACAGGGGGCGGTCGGGGAGCTGTTTTTT	CASSAQGAVGELFF
TRBJ2-1	.	TRBV7-3	TRBD1	TGTGCCAGCAGCTTAGGACAGGGGATCGATGAGCAGTTCTTC	CASSLGQGIDEQFF
TRBJ2-7	.	TRBV28	TRBD2	TGTGCCAGCAGTTTAAGCCTAGCGGGAGAACACCCCACCTACGAGCAGTACTTC	CASSLSLAGEHPTYEQYF
TRBJ2-3	.	TRBV29-1	.	TGCAGCGCCGAGGGGGGGACAGATACGCAGTATTTT	CSAEGGTDTQYF
TRBJ2-7	.	TRBV6-1	.	TGTGCCAGCACCCGACAGTTAGCCGGCGAGCAGTACTTC	CASTRQLAGEQYF
TRBJ1-1	.	TRBV5-8	.	TGTGCCAGCAGCCTAATAGAGGGAGACACTGAAGCTTTCTTT	CASSLIEGDTEAFF
TRBJ1-2	.	TRBV28	.	TGTGCCAGCAGGAGGCCAAACCCTAACTATGGCTACACCTTC	CASRRPNPNYGYTF
TRBJ1-3	.	TRBV6-1	.	TGTGCCAGCAGTGAGCTCAGGGGAAACACCATATATTTT	CASSELRGNTIYF
TRBJ2-1	.	TRBV29-1	TRBD2	TGCAGGGCTGGCGGGAGCAGGGTCAATGAGCAGTTCTTC	CRAGGSRVNEQFF
TRBJ2-7	.	TRBV2	.	TGTGCCAGCAGTGATCCGGGATCATCCTACGAGCAGTACTTC	CASSDPGSSYEQYF
TRBJ1-5	.	TRBV23-1	.	TGCGCCAGCAGTCTTCCCGGCCCCAGGGTTTGGCGCAATCAGCCCCAGCATTTT	CASSLPGPRVWRNQPQHF
TRBJ2-3	.	TRBV2	TRBD2	TGTGCCAGCAGTCAGGTAGCGGGAGCCGCAGATACGCAGTATTTT	CASSQVAGAADTQYF
TRBJ2-1	few	TRBV11-1	.	TGTGCCAGCAGCCTTCGGGACTCCTTTTCGAATGAGCAGTTCTTC	CASSLRDSFSNEQFF
TRBJ2-7	.	TRBV29-1	.	TGCAGCGTGGAAGGACTGTCCTACGAGCAGTACTTC	CSVEGLSYEQYF
TRBJ2-7	.	TRBV9	.	TGTGCCAGCAGCCGAGATATCGCAGGACAGAACTACGAGCAGTACTTC	CASSRDIAGQNYEQYF
TRBJ2-3	.	TRBV4-3	.	TGCGCCAGCAGCCAAGATATGTCGATGGGCACAGATACGCAGTATTTT	CASSQDMSMGTDTQYF
TRBJ2-5	.	TRBV27	TRBD2	TGTGCCAGCAGTCCTCATACGTTGGGACTAGCGGGAGCTTACGGGACCCAGTACTTC	CASSPHTLGLAGAYGTQYF
TRBJ2-3	.	TRBV5-1	TRBD2	TGCGCCAGCAGCTTTTCTAGCGGGGGTGTCACAGATACGCAGTATTTT	CASSFSSGGVTDTQYF
TRBJ2-1	.	TRBV10-3	.	TGTGCCATCAGCGCGGGACTTTTGAACAATGAGCAGTTCTTC	CAISAGLLNNEQFF
TRBJ2-1	.	TRBV12-5	TRBD2	TGTGCTAGTGGTGGCAACTCGGGACTAGCGGCCGACCGAAGCTCCTACAATGAGCAGTTCTTC	CASGGNSGLAADRSSYNEQFF
TRBJ1-1	.	TRBV11-3	.	TGTGCCAGCAGCCCGGGTCCGATAAACACTGAAGCTTTCTTT	CASSPGPINTEAFF
TRBJ2-4	.	TRBV21-1	.	TGTGCCAGCAGCAAAAAGGCCCCGACACTACGGGGGGGCCTAGCCAAAAACATTCAGTACTTC	CASSKKAPTLRGGLAKNIQYF
TRBJ2-1	.	TRBV5-1	TRBD2	TGCGCCAGCAGCTCCGGACTAGCGGCATACAATGAGCAGTTCTTC	CASSSGLAAYNEQFF
TRBJ2-3	.	TRBV4-3	.	TGCGCCAGCAGCCAAGGGGGGTGGACAGATACGCAGTATTTT	CASSQGGWTDTQYF
TRBJ2-1	.	TRBV18	TRBD2	TGTGCCAGCTCACCACGAGGACTAGCGGGAGTCGCGAATGAGCAGTTCTTC	CASSPRGLAGVANEQFF
TRBJ2-3	.	TRBV11-2	TRBD2	TGTGCCAGCAGCTTAGGGACTAGCGGGAGGCGGGGCACAGATACGCAGTATTTT	CASSLGTSGRRGTDTQYF
TRBJ2-1	.	TRBV7-2	.	TGTGCCAGCAGCCCCAGCCGTACTAGTTTAGGGCAGTTCTTC	CASSPSRTSLGQFF
TRBJ2-5	.	TRBV10-3	.	TGTGCCATCAGCGCAAGTTGGGCGGGGGCAGAGACCCAGTACTTC	CAISASWAGAETQYF
TRBJ2-2	.	TRBV6-5	.	TGTGCCAGCAGTTTACAGGGAACCGGGGAGCTGTTTTTT	CASSLQGTGELFF
TRBJ1-1	.	TRBV20-1	.	TGCAGTGCTAGTCGGGGAATTGAAGCTTTCTTT	CSASRGIEAFF
TRBJ1-4	.	TRBV10-1	.	TGCGCCAGCAGTGAGAACCCGTCTAAGGAAAAACTGTTTTTT	CASSENPSKEKLFF
TRBJ2-5	.	TRBV6-5	.	TGTGCCAGCATCAAAGGGGAGACCCAGTACTTC	CASIKGETQYF
TRBJ2-1	.	TRBV28	TRBD2	TGTGCCAGCAACCTCCCGGGACTAGCTGGCAATGAGCAGTTCTTC	CASNLPGLAGNEQFF
TRBJ2-3	.	TRBV5-1	TRBD2	TGCGCCAGCAGCTTGTCGCGGGAGCCCACAGATACGCAGTATTTT	CASSLSREPTDTQYF
TRBJ1-5	.	TRBV19	.	TGTGCCAGTAGTATTGGGTTGGGGTTGGGCAATCAGCCCCAGCATTTT	CASSIGLGLGNQPQHF
TRBJ2-1	.	TRBV28	.	TGTGCCATAGACACCGGAGACAATGAGCAGTTCTTC	CAIDTGDNEQFF